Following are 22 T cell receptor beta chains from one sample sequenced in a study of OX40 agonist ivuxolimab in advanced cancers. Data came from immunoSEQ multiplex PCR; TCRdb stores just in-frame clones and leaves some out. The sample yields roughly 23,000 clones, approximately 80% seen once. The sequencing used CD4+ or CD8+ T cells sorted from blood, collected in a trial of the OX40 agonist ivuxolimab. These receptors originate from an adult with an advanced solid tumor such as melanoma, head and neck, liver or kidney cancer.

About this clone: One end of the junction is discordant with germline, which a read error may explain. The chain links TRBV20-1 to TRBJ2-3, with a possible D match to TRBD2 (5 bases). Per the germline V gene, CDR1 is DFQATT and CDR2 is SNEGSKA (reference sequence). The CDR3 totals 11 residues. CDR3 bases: TGCAGTGCAAGAGGGATAGATACGCAGTATTTT. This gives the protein CSARGIDTQYF.

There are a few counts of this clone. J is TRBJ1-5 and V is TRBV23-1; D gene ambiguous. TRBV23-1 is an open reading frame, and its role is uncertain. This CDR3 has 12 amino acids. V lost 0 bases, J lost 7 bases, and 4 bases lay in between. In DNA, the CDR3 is TGCGCCAGCAGTCAATCAGGACAGCCCCAGCATTTT. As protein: CASSQSGQPQHF.

The DNA of the CDR3 is TGTGCCAGCGGAGAATCGGCAGACAAAAGGAACACTGAAGCTTTCTTT. Translation gives CASGESADKRNTEAFF. The chain recombines TRBV7-9 with TRBJ1-1; D is undetermined. The CDR3 consists of 16 residues. V was cut by 8 bases and J by 1 base, with 20 bases left in between. Germline V gives CDR1 SEHNR, CDR2 FQNEAQ (reference sequence). Full variable domain (missing parts from reference TRBV7-9 and TRBJ1-1): DTGVSQNPRHKITKRGQNVTFRCDPISEHNRLYWYRQTLGQGPEFLTYFQNEAQLEKSRLLSDRFSAERPKGSFSTLEIQRTEQGDSAMYLCASGESADKRNTEAFFGQGTRLTVV.

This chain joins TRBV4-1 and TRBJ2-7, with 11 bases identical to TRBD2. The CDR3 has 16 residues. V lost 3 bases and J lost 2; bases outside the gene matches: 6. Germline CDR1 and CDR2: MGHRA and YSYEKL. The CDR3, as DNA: TGCGCCAGCAGCCAGGTTAGCGGGGGGGCTGCCTACGAGCAGTACTTC. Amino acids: CASSQVSGGAAYEQYF.

CDR3: CAWTSANNEQFF. CDR3 in DNA: TGTGCCTGGACTAGCGCCAACAATGAGCAGTTCTTC. The chain links TRBV30 to TRBJ2-1, with D possibly being TRBD2 (6 bases). CDR3 length: 12 residues. CDR1 GTSNPN and CDR2 SVGIG come from the germline V gene (reference sequence). V dropped 4 bases and J dropped 5 bases, with 9 bases sitting between them. Drawing the rest from reference TRBV30 and TRBJ2-1, the complete variable domain is SQTIHQWPATLVQPVGSPLSLECTVEGTSNPNLYWYRQAAGRGLQLLFYSVGIGQISSEVPQNLSASRPQDRQFILSSKKLLLSDSGFYLCAWTSANNEQFFGPGTRLTVL.

CDR3 region: CASSKDQGAYEQYF. CDR3 nucleotide sequence: TGTGCCAGCAGTAAAGACCAGGGGGCCTACGAGCAGTACTTC. The J gene is TRBJ2-7, the V gene TRBV5-4; 7 nucleotides match TRBD1. CDR3 length equals 14 residues. After removal of 5 bases from V and 2 bases from J, the junction contained 7 bases not matched to a gene. Per the germline V gene, CDR1 is SGHNT and CDR2 is YYREEE (reference sequence).

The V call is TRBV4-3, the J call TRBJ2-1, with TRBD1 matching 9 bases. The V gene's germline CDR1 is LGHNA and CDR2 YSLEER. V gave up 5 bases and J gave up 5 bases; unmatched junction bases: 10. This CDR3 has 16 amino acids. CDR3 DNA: TGCGCCAGCAGCAGTACGAGTGGGACAGGGAACAATGAGCAGTTCTTC. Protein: CASSSTSGTGNNEQFF.

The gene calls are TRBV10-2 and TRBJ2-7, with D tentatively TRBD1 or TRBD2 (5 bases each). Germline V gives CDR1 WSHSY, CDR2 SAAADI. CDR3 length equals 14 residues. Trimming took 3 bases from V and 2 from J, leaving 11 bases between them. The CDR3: CASSESWGPYEQYF. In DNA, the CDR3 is TGCGCCAGCAGTGAATCTTGGGGACCCTACGAGCAGTACTTC.

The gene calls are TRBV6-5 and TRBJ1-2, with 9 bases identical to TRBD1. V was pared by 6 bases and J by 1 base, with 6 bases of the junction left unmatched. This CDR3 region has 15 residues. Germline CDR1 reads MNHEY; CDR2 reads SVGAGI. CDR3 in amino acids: CASSWTGANNYGYTF. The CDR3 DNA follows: TGTGCCAGCAGCTGGACAGGGGCGAATAACTATGGCTACACCTTC.

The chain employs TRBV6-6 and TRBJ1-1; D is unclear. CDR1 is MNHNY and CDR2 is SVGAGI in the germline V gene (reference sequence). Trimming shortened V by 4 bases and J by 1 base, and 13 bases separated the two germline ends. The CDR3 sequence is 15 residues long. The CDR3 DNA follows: TGTGCCAGCAGTTCCATGGACCGACCGAACACTGAAGCTTTCTTT. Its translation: CASSSMDRPNTEAFF.

The CDR3 spells CASGLGRGQPQHF. DNA for the CDR3: TGTGCTAGTGGTTTGGGGCGAGGACAGCCCCAGCATTTT. V usage is TRBV12-5 and J usage is TRBJ1-5; D gene ambiguous. The CDR3 totals 13 residues. V was shortened by 1 base and J by 7 bases, with 8 bases between the two germline ends. Germline CDR1 reads LGHNT; CDR2 reads FRNRAP.

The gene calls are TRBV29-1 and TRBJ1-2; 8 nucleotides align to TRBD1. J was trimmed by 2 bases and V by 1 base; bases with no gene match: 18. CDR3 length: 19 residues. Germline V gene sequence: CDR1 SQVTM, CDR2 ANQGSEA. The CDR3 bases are TGCAGCGTTGAAGGAAAACGGATGGGGGCACGGACAGGGAACTATGGCTACACCTTC. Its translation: CSVEGKRMGARTGNYGYTF.

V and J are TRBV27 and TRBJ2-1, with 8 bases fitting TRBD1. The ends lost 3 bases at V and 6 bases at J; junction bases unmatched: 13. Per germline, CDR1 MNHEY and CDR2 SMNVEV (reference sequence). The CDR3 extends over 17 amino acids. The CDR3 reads CASSFVSRAGGFNEQFF. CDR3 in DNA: TGTGCCAGCAGTTTCGTGAGTCGGGCAGGGGGCTTCAATGAGCAGTTCTTC.

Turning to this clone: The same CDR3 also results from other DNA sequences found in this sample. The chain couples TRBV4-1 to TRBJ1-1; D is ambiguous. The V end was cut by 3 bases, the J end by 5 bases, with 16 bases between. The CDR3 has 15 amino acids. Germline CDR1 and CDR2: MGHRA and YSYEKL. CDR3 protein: CASSQPDTLGTEAFF. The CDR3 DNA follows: TGCGCCAGCAGCCAGCCTGACACTTTAGGGACTGAAGCTTTCTTT.

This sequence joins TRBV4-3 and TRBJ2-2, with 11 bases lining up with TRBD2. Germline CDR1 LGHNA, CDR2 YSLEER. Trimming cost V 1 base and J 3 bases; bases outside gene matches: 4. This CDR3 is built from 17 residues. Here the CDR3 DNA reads TGCGCCAGCAGCCAAGCTCCTAGCGGGGGGCACACCGGGGAGCTGTTTTTT. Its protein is CASSQAPSGGHTGELFF.

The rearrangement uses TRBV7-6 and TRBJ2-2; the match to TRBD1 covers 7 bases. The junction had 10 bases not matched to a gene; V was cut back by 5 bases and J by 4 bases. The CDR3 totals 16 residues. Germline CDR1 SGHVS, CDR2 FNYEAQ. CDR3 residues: CASSGPTGYGTGELFF. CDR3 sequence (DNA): TGTGCCAGCAGCGGACCGACAGGGTATGGCACCGGGGAGCTGTTTTTT.

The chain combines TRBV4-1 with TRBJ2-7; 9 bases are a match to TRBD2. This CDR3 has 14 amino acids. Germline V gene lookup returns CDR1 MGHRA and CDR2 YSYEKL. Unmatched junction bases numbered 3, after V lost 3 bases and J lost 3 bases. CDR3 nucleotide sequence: TGCGCCAGCAGCCAGAGACTAGCGGTCTACGAGCAGTACTTC. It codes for CASSQRLAVYEQYF.

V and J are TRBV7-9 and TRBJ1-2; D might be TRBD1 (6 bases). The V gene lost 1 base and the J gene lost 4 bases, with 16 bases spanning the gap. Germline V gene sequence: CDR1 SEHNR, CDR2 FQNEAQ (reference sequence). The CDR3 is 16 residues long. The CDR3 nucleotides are TGTGCCAGCAGCTTAGTTTACAGGGAAAACGTCTATGGCTACACCTTC. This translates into CASSLVYRENVYGYTF. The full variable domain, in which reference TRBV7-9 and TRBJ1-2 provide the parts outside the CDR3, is DTGVSQNPRHKITKRGQNVTFRCDPISEHNRLYWYRQTLGQGPEFLTYFQNEAQLEKSRLLSDRFSAERPKGSFSTLEIQRTEQGDSAMYLCASSLVYRENVYGYTFGSGTRLTVV.

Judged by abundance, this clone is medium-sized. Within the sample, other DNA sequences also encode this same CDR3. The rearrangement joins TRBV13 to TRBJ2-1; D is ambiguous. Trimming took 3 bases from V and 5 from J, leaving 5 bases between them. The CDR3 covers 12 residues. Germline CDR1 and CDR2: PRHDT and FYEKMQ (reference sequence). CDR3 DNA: TGTGCCAGCAGCTTTGGAGACAATGAGCAGTTCTTC. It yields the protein CASSFGDNEQFF.

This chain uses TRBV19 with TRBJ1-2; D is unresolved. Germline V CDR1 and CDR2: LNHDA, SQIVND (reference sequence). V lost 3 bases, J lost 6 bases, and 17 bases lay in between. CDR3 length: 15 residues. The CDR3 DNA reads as TGTGCCAGTAGTATGAGGCCAGCCGCGACTAATGGCTACACCTTC. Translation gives CASSMRPAATNGYTF.

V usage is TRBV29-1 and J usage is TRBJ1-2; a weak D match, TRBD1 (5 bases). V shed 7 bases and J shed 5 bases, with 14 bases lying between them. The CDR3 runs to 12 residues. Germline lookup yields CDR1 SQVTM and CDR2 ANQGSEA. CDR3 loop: CSAIQATYGYTF. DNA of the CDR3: TGCAGCGCGATACAGGCGACATATGGCTACACCTTC. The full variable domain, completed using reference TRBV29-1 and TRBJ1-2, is SAVISQKPSRDICQRGTSLTIQCQVDSQVTMMFWYRQQPGQSLTLIATANQGSEATYESGFVIDKFPISRPNLTFSTLTVSNMSPEDSSIYLCSAIQATYGYTFGSGTRLTVV.

The CDR3 DNA reads as TGTGCCAGCAGTCTTCAGGGTTACACTGAAGCTTTCTTT. Translation gives CASSLQGYTEAFF. The chain links TRBV6-5 to TRBJ1-1, with a weak D call TRBD1 (5 bases). Germline CDR1 is MNHEY and CDR2 is SVGAGI. The CDR3 is made up of 13 amino acids. Trimming took 5 bases from V and 3 from J, leaving 10 bases between them.